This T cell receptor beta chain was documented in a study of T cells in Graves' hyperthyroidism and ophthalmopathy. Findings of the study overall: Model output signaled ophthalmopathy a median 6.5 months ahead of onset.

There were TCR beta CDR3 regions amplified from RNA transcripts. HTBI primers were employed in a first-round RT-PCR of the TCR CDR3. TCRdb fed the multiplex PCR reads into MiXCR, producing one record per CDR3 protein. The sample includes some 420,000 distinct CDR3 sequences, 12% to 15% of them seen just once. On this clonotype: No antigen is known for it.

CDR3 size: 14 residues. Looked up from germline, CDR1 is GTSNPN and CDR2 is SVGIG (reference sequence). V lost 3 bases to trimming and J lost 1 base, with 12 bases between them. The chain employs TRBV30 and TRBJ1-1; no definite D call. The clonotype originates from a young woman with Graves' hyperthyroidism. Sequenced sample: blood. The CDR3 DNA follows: TGTGCCTGGAGACTAGGTTCGGCGAACACTGAAGCTTTCTTT. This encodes CAWRLGSANTEAFF.